This T cell receptor beta chain is from a study of blood T cell repertoires in COVID-19. The assay was immunoSEQ multiplex PCR, and TCRdb's table has in-frame clones only and misses some. The table has under 130,000 clones, around 88% seen once; the top ten hold about 3%. The CDR3 totals 16 residues. Germline CDR1 reads SGHAT; CDR2 reads FQNNGV. With V trimmed by 1 base and J by 6 bases, 12 bases remained unmatched. The sequence came from a human donor in a cohort sampled during active COVID-19. V is TRBV11-2 and J is TRBJ2-7; 7 bases fit TRBD1. Material: peripheral blood. The CDR3 loop reads CASSLGFEATGSEQYF. As DNA, the CDR3 is TGTGCCAGCAGCTTAGGATTTGAGGCGACAGGGAGCGAGCAGTACTTC. The full variable domain, its missing parts supplied by reference TRBV11-2 and TRBJ2-7, is EAGVAQSPRYKIIEKRQSVAFWCNPISGHATLYWYQQILGQGPKLLIQFQNNGVVDDSQLPKDRFSAERLKGVDSTLKIQPAKLEDSAVYLCASSLGFEATGSEQYFGPGTRLTVT.